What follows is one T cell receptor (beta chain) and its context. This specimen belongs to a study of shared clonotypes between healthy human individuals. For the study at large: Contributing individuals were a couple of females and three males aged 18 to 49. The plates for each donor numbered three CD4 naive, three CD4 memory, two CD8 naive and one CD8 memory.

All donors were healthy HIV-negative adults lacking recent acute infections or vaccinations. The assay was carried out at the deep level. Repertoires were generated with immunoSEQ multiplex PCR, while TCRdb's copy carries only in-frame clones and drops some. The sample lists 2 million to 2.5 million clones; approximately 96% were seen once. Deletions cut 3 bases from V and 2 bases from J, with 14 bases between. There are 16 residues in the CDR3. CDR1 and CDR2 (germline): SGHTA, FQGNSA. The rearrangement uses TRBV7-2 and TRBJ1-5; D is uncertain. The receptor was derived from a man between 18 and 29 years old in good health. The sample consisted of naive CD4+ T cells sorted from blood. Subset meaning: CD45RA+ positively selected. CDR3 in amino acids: CASSFSYTLGNQPQHF. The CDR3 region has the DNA TGTGCCAGCAGCTTTTCCTATACATTGGGCAATCAGCCCCAGCATTTT.